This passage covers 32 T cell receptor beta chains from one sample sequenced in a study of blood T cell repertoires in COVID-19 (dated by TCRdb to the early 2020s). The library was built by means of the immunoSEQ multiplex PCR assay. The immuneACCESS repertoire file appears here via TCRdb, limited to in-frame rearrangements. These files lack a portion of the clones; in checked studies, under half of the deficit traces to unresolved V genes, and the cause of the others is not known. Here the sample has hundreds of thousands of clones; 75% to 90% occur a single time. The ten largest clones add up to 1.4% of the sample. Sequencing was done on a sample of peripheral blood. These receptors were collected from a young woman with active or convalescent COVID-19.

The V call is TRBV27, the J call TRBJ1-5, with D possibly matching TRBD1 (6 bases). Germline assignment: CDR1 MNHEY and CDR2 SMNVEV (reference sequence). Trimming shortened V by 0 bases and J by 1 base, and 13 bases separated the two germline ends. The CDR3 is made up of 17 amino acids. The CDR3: CASSLSFGGTSNQPQHF. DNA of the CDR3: TGTGCCAGCAGTTTATCGTTTGGGGGCACGAGCAATCAGCCCCAGCATTTT.

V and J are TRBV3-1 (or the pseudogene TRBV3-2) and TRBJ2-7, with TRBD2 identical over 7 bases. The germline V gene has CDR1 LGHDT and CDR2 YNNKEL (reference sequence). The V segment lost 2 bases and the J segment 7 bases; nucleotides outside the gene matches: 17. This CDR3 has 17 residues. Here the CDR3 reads CASSQLYGSSGSREQYF. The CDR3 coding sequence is TGTGCCAGCAGCCAATTATACGGGTCTAGCGGCTCTAGGGAGCAGTACTTC.

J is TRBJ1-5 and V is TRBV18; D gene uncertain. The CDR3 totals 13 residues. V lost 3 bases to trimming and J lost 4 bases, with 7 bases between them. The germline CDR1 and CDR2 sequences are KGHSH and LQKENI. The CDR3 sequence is CASSPQRNQPQHF. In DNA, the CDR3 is TGTGCCAGCTCACCGCAGCGAAATCAGCCCCAGCATTTT.

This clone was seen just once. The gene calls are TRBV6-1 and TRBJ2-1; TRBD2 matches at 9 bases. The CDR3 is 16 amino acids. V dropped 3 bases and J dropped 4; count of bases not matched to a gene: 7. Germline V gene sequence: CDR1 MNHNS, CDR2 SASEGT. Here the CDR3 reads CASSDGAGGRYNEQFF. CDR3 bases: TGTGCCAGCAGTGACGGAGCGGGGGGTAGGTACAATGAGCAGTTCTTC.

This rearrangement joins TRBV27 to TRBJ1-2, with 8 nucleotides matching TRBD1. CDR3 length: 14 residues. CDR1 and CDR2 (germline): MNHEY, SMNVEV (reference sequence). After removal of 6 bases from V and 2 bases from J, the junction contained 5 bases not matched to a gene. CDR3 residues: CASSPGGWNYGYTF. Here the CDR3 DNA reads TGTGCCAGCAGCCCAGGGGGCTGGAACTATGGCTACACCTTC.

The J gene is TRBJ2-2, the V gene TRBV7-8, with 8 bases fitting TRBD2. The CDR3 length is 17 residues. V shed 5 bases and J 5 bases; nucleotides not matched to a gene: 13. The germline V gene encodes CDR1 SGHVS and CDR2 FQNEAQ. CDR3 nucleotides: TGTGCCAGCAGCCTGCGAGAAGCGGGAGTTGGTACCGGGGAGCTGTTTTTT. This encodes CASSLREAGVGTGELFF.

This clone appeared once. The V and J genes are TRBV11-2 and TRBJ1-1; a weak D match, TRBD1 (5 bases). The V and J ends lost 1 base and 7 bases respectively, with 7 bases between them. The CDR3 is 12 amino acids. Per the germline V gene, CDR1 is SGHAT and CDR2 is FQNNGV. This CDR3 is CASSLVGGEAFF. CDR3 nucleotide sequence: TGTGCCAGCAGCTTAGTCGGGGGTGAAGCTTTCTTT.

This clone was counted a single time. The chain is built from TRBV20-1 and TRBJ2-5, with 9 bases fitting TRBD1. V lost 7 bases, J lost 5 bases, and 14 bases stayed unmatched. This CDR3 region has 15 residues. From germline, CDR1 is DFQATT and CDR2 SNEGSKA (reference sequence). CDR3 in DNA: TGCAGTGGTGGTGACAGGGGGGAGGCAGTGGAGACCCAGTACTTC. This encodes CSGGDRGEAVETQYF.

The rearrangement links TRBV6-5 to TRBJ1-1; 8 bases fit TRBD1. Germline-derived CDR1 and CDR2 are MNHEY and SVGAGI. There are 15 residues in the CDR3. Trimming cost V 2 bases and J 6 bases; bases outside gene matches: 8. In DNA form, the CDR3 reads TGTGCCAGCAGTTACGACACAGGGGGTAGGGCTGAAGCTTTCTTT. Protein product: CASSYDTGGRAEAFF.

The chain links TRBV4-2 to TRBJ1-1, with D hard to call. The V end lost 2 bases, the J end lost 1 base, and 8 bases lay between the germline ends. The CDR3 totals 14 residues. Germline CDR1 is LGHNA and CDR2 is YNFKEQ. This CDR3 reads CASSQQRGNTEAFF. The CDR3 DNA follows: TGTGCCAGCAGCCAACAGAGAGGGAACACTGAAGCTTTCTTT.

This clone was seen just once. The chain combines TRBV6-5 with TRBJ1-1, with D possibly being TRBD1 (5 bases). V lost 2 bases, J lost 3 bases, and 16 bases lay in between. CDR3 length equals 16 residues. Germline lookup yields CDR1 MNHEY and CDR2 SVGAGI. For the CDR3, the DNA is TGTGCCAGCAGTTACGTAGGGGTGACAGTGCACACTGAAGCTTTCTTT. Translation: CASSYVGVTVHTEAFF.

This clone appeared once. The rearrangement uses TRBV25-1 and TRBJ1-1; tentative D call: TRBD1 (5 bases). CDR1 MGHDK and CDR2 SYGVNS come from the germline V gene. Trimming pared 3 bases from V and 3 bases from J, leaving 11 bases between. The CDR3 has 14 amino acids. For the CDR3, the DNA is TGTGCCAGCAGTGATCCCCAGGGCGACACTGAAGCTTTCTTT. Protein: CASSDPQGDTEAFF.

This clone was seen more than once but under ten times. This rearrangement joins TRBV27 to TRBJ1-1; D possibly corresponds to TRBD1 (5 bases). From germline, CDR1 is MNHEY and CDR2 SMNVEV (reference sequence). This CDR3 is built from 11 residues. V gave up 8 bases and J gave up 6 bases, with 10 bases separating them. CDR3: CASWSGAEAFF. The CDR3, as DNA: TGTGCCAGCTGGTCGGGGGCTGAAGCTTTCTTT.

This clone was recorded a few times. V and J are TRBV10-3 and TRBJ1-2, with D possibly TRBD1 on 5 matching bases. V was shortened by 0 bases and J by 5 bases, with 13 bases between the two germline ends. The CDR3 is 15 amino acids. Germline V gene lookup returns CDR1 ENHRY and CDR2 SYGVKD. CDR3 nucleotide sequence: TGTGCCATCAGTGAGTCGGGGCGGGACGGATATGGCTACACCTTC. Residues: CAISESGRDGYGYTF.

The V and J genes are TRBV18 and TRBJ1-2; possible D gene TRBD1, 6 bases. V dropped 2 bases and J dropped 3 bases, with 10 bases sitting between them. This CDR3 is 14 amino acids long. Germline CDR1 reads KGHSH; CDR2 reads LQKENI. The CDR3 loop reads CASSPGNRDYGYTF. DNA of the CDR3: TGTGCCAGCTCACCAGGGAACAGGGACTATGGCTACACCTTC.

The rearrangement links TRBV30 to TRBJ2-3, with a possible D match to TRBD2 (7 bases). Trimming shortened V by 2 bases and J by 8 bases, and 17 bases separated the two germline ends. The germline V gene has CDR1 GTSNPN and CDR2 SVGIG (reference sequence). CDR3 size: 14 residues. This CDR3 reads CAWSSRGAPGTQYF. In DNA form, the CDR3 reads TGTGCCTGGAGTTCACGGGGGGCTCCAGGTACGCAGTATTTT.

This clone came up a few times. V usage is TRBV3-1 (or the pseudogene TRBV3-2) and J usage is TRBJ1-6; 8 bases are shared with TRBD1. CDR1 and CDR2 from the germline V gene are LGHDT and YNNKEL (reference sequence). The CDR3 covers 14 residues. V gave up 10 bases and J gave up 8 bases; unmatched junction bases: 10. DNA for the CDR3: TGTGCCACTCGAGACCAGGGGGCGGATTCACCCCTCCACTTT. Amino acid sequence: CATRDQGADSPLHF.

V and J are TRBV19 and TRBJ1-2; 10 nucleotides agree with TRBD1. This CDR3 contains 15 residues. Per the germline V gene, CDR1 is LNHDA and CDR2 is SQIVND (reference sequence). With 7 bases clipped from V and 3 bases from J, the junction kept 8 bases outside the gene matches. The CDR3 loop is CASTSPGQGDYGYTF. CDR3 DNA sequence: TGTGCCAGTACCTCACCTGGACAGGGGGACTATGGCTACACCTTC.

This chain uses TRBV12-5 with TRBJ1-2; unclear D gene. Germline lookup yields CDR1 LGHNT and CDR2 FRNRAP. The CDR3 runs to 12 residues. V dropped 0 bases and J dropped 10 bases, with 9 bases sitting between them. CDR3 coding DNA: TGTGCTAGTGGTTTGGTAAACGGTGCCTACACCTTC. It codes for CASGLVNGAYTF.

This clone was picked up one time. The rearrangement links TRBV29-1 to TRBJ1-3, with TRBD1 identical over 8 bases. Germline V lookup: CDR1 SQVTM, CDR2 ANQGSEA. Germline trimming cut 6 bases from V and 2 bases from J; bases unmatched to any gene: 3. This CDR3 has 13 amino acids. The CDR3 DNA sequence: TGCAGCGTGGTACAGGGGGCTGGAAACACCATATATTTT. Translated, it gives CSVVQGAGNTIYF. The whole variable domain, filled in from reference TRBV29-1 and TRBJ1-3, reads SAVISQKPSRDICQRGTSLTIQCQVDSQVTMMFWYRQQPGQSLTLIATANQGSEATYESGFVIDKFPISRPNLTFSTLTVSNMSPEDSSIYLCSVVQGAGNTIYFGEGSWLTVV.

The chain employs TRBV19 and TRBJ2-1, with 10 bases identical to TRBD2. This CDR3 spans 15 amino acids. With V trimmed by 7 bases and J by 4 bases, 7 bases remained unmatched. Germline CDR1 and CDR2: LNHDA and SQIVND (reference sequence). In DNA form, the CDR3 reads TGTGCCAGTAAACATGAGCGGGAGGGATACAATGAGCAGTTCTTC. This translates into CASKHEREGYNEQFF.

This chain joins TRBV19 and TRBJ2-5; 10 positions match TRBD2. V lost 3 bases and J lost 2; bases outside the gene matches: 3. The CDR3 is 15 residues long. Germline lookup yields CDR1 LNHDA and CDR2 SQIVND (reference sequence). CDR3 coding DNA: TGTGCCAGTAGTATGGGTAGCGGGGGGCAAGAGACCCAGTACTTC. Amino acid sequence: CASSMGSGGQETQYF.

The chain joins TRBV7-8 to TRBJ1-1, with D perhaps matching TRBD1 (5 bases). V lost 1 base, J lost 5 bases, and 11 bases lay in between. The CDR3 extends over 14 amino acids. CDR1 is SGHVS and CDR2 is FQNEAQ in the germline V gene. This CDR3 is CASSLEGGVTEAFF. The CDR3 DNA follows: TGTGCCAGCAGCTTAGAAGGAGGGGTTACTGAAGCTTTCTTT.

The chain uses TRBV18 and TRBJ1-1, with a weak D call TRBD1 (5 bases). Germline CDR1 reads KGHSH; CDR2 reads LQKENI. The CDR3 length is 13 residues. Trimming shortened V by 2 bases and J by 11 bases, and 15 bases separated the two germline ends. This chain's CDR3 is CASSPSETAGAFF. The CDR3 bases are TGTGCCAGCTCACCATCCGAGACAGCTGGGGCTTTCTTT.

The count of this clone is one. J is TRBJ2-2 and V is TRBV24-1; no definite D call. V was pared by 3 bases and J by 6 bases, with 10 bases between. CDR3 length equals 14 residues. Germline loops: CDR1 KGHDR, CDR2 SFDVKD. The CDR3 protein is CATSDPVAPGELFF. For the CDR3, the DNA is TGTGCCACCAGTGATCCCGTAGCACCCGGGGAGCTGTTTTTT.

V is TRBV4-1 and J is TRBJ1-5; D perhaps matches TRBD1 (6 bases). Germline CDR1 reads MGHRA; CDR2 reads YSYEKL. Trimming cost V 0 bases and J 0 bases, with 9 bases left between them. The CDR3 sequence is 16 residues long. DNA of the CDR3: TGCGCCAGCAGCCAAGAGGGGGCCAGTAGCAATCAGCCCCAGCATTTT. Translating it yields CASSQEGASSNQPQHF.

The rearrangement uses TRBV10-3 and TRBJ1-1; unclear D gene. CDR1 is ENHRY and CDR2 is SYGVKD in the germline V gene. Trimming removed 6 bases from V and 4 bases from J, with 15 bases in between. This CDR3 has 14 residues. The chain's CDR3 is CAISHDAGSTEAFF. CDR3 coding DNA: TGTGCCATCAGCCATGACGCGGGTAGCACTGAAGCTTTCTTT.

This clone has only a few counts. CDR3 DNA sequence: TGCGCCAGCAGTGAGATTCGGAACACCGGGGAGCTGTTTTTT. The encoded protein is CASSEIRNTGELFF. This chain links TRBV10-1 with TRBJ2-2; D is ambiguous. The CDR3 is 14 amino acids. In germline, CDR1 is WNHNN, CDR2 SYGVQD (reference sequence). The V end was cut by 2 bases, the J end by 1 base, with 5 bases between.

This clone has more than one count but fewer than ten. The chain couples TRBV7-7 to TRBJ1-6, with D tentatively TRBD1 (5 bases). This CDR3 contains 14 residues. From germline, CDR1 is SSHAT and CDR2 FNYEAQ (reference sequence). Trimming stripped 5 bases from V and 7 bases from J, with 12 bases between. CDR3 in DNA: TGTGCCAGCAGCCGGGGGGGGGAAAATTCACCCCTCCACTTT. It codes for CASSRGGENSPLHF. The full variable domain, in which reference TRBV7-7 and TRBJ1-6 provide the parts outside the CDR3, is GAGVSQSPRYKVTKRGQDVTLRCDPISSHATLYWYQQALGQGPEFLTYFNYEAQPDKSGLPSDRFSAERPEGSISTLTIQRTEQRDSAMYRCASSRGGENSPLHFGNGTRLTVT.

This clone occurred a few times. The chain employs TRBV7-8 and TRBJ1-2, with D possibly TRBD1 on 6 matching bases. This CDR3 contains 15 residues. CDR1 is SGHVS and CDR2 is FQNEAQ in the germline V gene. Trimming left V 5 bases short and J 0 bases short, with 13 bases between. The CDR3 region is CASSARRQANYGYTF. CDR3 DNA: TGTGCCAGCAGCGCGCGTCGACAGGCTAACTATGGCTACACCTTC.

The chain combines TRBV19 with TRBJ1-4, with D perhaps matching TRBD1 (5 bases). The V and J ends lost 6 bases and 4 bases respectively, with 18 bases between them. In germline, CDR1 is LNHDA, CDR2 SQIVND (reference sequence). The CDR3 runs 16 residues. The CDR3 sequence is CASRGLTQGINEKLFF. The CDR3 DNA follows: TGTGCCAGTAGGGGTCTGACTCAGGGTATTAATGAAAAACTGTTTTTT.

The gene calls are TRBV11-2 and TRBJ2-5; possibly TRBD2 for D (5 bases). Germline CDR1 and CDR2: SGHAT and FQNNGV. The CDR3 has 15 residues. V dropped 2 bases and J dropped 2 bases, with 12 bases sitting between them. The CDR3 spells CASSLIRRDQETQYF. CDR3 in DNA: TGTGCCAGCAGCTTAATTCGCCGGGATCAAGAGACCCAGTACTTC.